One T cell receptor (beta chain) is described in this entry. Using its own MiXCR run on the RT-PCR reads, TCRdb lists one record per CDR3 protein. The sample lists approximately 38,000 distinct CDR3 sequences, 25% to 35% occurring once. The sample belongs to a study of patients and donors after allogeneic stem cell transplantation. The sequence was obtained from a human donor who was either an allogeneic HSCT recipient or a stem cell or donor lymphocyte infusion donor (not recorded which). It is not recorded whose cells these are; they may come from a transplant donor. Sample: blood, either unsorted or a sorted T cell fraction (not recorded which).

CDR3 nucleotides: TGTGCCAGCAGTTTAGGGCTAGCGGGAGTGCCAGATACGCAGTATTTT. As protein: CASSLGLAGVPDTQYF. This sequence joins TRBV12-3 or TRBV12-4 and TRBJ2-3, with 10 nucleotides matching TRBD2. J gave up 4 bases and V 1 base, and 5 bases lay outside the gene matches. This CDR3 spans 16 amino acids.